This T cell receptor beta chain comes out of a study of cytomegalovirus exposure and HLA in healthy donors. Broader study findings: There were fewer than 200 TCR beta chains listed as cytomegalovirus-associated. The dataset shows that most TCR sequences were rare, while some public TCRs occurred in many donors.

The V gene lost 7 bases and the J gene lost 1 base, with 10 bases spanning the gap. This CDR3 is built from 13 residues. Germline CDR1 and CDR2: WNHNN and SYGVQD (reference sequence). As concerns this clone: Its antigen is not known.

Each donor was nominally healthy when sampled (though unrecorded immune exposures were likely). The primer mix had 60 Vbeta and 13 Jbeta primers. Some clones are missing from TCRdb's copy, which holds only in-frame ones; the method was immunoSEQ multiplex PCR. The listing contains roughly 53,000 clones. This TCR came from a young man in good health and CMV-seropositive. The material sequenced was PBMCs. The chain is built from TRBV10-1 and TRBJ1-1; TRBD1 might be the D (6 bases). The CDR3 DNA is TGCGCCAGCAAGGACAGACCGAACACTGAAGCTTTCTTT. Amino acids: CASKDRPNTEAFF.